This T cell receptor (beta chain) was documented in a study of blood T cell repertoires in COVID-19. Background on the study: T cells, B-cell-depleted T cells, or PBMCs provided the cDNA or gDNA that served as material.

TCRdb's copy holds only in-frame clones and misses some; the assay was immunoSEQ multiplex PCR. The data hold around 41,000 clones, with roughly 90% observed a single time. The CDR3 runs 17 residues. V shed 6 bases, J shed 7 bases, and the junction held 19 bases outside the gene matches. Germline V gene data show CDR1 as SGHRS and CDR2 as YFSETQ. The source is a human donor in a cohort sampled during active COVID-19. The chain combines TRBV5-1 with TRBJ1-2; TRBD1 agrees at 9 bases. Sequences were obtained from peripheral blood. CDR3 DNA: TGCGCCAGCACATTGGGCAAGGAGGGACAGGGACGTCGTGGCTACACCTTC. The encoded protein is CASTLGKEGQGRRGYTF.